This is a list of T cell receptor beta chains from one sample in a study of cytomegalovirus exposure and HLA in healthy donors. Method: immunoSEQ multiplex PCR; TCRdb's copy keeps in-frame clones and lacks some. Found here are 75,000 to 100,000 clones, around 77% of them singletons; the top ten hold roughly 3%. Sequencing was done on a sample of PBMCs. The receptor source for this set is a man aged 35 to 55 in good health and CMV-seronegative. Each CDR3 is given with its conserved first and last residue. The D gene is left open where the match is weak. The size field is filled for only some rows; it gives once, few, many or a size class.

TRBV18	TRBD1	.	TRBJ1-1	TGTGCCAGCTCGGTCGACAGGGCGGTGAACACTGAAGCTTTCTTT	CASSVDRAVNTEAFF
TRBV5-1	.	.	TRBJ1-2	TGCGCCAGCAGCTTGGGACAGCTTAACTATGGCTACACCTTC	CASSLGQLNYGYTF
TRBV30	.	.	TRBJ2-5	TGTGCCTGGAGTGTACTAGCAGCTAGGGGAGAGACCCAGTACTTC	CAWSVLAARGETQYF
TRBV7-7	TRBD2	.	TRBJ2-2	TGTGCCAGCAGCTCGGCTAGCGGGGCGAACACCGGGGAGCTGTTTTTT	CASSSASGANTGELFF
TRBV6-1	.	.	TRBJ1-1	TGTGCCAGCAGTCCAACCCAGGGATGGGTCACTGAAGCTTTCTTT	CASSPTQGWVTEAFF
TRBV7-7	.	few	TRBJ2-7	TGTGCTAGCAGCTTAGCACAGGGTCTCTACGAGCAGTACTTC	CASSLAQGLYEQYF
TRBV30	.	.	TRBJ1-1	TGTGCCTGGAGTGGGCAGGGTGTCACTGAAGCTTTCTTT	CAWSGQGVTEAFF
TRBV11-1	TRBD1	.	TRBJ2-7	TGTGCCAGCAGCTTGGGGACAGCTACGAGCTCCTACGAGCAGTACTTC	CASSLGTATSSYEQYF
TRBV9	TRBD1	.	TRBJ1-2	TGTGCCAGCAGCGTAGGCCTCACGGGGACAGGGGGTGGCTACACCTTC	CASSVGLTGTGGGYTF
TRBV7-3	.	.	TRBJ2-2	TGTGCCAGCACCTGGGGGGGGCGTAGCGGGGAGCTGTTTTTT	CASTWGGRSGELFF
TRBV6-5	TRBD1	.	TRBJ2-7	TGTGCCAGCAGTCTCGGCAGGGGGTCCGAGCAGTACTTC	CASSLGRGSEQYF
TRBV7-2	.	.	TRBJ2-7	TGTGCCAGCAGCTTAGAAGTAGCTTACGAGCAGTACTTC	CASSLEVAYEQYF
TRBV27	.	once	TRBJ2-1	TGTGCCAGCAGGACCCTAGCCCGAATAGGTGAGCAGTTCTTC	CASRTLARIGEQFF
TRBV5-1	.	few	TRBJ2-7	TGCGCCAGCAGCTTCATGGGAGTGCAGTACTTC	CASSFMGVQYF
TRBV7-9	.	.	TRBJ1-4	TGTGCCAGCAGCTTACGGCAGGTTAATGAAAAACTGTTTTTT	CASSLRQVNEKLFF
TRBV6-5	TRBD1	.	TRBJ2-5	TGTGCCAGCAGCCCTGGGGACAGGGGGCAAGAGACCCAGTACTTC	CASSPGDRGQETQYF